Below are 20 T cell receptor beta chains sequenced from a single sample in a study of cytomegalovirus exposure and HLA in healthy donors (dated by TCRdb to about 2017). The library was prepared using the immunoSEQ multiplex PCR assay. A mixture of 60 forward primers for TCR Vbeta segments and 13 reverse primers for TCR Jbeta segments was used in the multiplex PCR. TCRdb took this table from immuneACCESS and kept in-frame rearrangements with V and J called. Such tables lack part of the clones; where checked against another copy, unresolved V genes explain under half of the gap, and the rest is unexplained. The sample includes 150,000 or so clones, with around 78% observed a single time. Jointly, the top ten make up roughly 3.1% of the sample. The source material was PBMCs. Source of these receptors: a man aged 35 to 55 in good health and CMV-seropositive.

On this clone: The germline gene is not matched at one end of the junction; a read error may be the cause. V gene TRBV7-6 combines with J gene TRBJ2-6; a possible D gene is TRBD2 (5 bases). CDR1 is SGHVS and CDR2 is FNYEAQ in the germline V gene. The CDR3 has 16 residues. The CDR3 coding sequence is TGTGCCTGCAGCTTAGCGCGGCCCTCTGGGGCCAACGTCCTGACTTTC. Amino acids: CACSLARPSGANVLTF.

The chain couples TRBV7-7 to TRBJ2-2; possibly TRBD1 for D (6 bases). V was shortened by 5 bases and J by 3 bases, with 7 bases between the two germline ends. CDR1 and CDR2 (germline): SSHAT, FNYEAQ (reference sequence). The length of the CDR3 is 13 residues. The CDR3 region is CASSPGDTGELFF. In nucleotides, the CDR3 is TGTGCCAGCAGCCCAGGGGACACCGGGGAGCTGTTTTTT.

The V call is TRBV11-2, the J call TRBJ2-7; TRBD2 aligns across 8 bases. V gave up 1 base and J gave up 3 bases; unmatched junction bases: 2. The CDR3 contains 14 residues. Germline V gene sequence: CDR1 SGHAT, CDR2 FQNNGV. CDR3 residues: CASSLVTSGYEQYF. CDR3 DNA sequence: TGTGCCAGCAGCTTAGTCACTAGCGGCTACGAGCAGTACTTC.

The gene calls are TRBV10-3 and TRBJ2-1; unclear D gene. The germline V gene encodes CDR1 ENHRY and CDR2 SYGVKD. The CDR3 spans 13 residues. V was trimmed by 2 bases and J by 9 bases, leaving 11 bases between them. The CDR3 DNA follows: TGTGCCATCAGTGAGGGAGTTCGTGGTGAGCAGTTCTTC. This sequence encodes CAISEGVRGEQFF.

About this clone itself: The junction and the germline gene differ at one end; a read error may be behind it. The CDR3 region has the DNA TGTTCCAGCAGCTTGTCCGCGATCCTGTTTTTT. It yields the protein CSSSLSAILFF. V is TRBV7-9 and J is TRBJ1-4; the D is unclear. CDR1 SEHNR and CDR2 FQNEAQ come from the germline V gene (reference sequence). The CDR3 covers 11 residues.

V usage is TRBV9 and J usage is TRBJ2-2; D might be TRBD2 (5 bases). V gave up 3 bases and J gave up 2 bases, with 14 bases separating them. Germline V gives CDR1 SGDLS, CDR2 YYNGEE. The CDR3 sequence is 16 residues long. The CDR3 nucleotides read TGTGCCAGCAGCGGGCAGCGGACGGCAAACACCGGGGAGCTGTTTTTT. This sequence encodes CASSGQRTANTGELFF.

The chain links TRBV6-5 to TRBJ1-1, with 8 bases aligning to TRBD1. Germline loops: CDR1 MNHEY, CDR2 SVGAGI. V gave up 6 bases and J gave up 5 bases; unmatched junction bases: 8. CDR3 length: 14 residues. The CDR3 DNA reads TGTGCCAGCAGCAAGGGACGACAGGGGACTGAAGCTTTCTTT. Its translation: CASSKGRQGTEAFF.

The chain couples TRBV21-1 to TRBJ1-3; TRBD1 was called by the table and not checked on the DNA. TRBV21-1 is shown as a pseudogene. The CDR3 is made up of 17 amino acids. In nucleotides, the CDR3 is TGTGCCAGCAGCAAAGGGGGAACAGGGTTCTCTGGAAACACCATATATTTT. Protein product: CASSKGGTGFSGNTIYF.

The chain links TRBV28 to TRBJ1-5, with TRBD1 matching over 9 bases. With V trimmed by 4 bases and J by 1 base, 2 bases remained unmatched. There are 15 residues in the CDR3. The germline V gene encodes CDR1 MDHEN and CDR2 SYDVKM. In DNA, the CDR3 is TGTGCCAGCAGTTATGACAGGGGGAGCAATCAGCCCCAGCATTTT. Amino acids: CASSYDRGSNQPQHF.

This clone appeared a few times. J is TRBJ1-3 and V is TRBV30; 9 bases match TRBD1. V lost 4 bases to trimming and J lost 1 base; unmatched junction nucleotides: 14. Germline CDR1 GTSNPN, CDR2 SVGIG (reference sequence). The CDR3 sequence is 18 residues long. CDR3 sequence (DNA): TGTGCCTGGATATCACGAAACAGGGGGCGCGGGTCTGGAAACACCATATATTTT. It specifies CAWISRNRGRGSGNTIYF.

CDR3 in DNA: TGTGCCAGCGGGAGGACAAGGAACACTGAAGCTTTCTTT. It yields the protein CASGRTRNTEAFF. The chain carries TRBV6-1 and TRBJ1-1; TRBD1 is a possible D gene (5 bases). CDR1 and CDR2 from the germline V gene are MNHNS and SASEGT. The germline V and J ends were trimmed by 8 bases and 1 base, with 11 bases remaining between them. The CDR3 contains 13 residues.

The chain recombines TRBV6-6 with TRBJ2-7; D possibly corresponds to TRBD1 (5 bases). The CDR3 consists of 14 residues. Germline assignment: CDR1 MNHNY and CDR2 SVGAGI (reference sequence). V lost 4 bases and J lost 3, with 13 bases in between. The DNA for the CDR3 is TGTGCCAGCAGTTTCGACAGTAGTCTCTACGAGCAGTACTTC. It translates to CASSFDSSLYEQYF.

Only a few counts were recorded for this clone. This chain uses TRBV25-1 with TRBJ2-7, with D perhaps TRBD2 (6 bases). The germline CDR1 and CDR2 sequences are MGHDK and SYGVNS. V was trimmed by 0 bases and J by 0 bases, leaving 12 bases between them. CDR3 size: 16 residues. This CDR3 is CASSEYGGTRSYEQYF. The DNA for the CDR3 is TGTGCCAGCAGTGAATATGGGGGGACTCGCTCCTACGAGCAGTACTTC.

The chain combines TRBV19 with TRBJ1-1; 7 bases agree with TRBD1. The ends lost 0 bases at V and 4 bases at J; junction bases unmatched: 2. From germline, CDR1 is LNHDA and CDR2 SQIVND (reference sequence). This CDR3 comprises 14 residues. This chain's CDR3 is CASSIESGGTEAFF. CDR3 nucleotides: TGTGCCAGTAGTATAGAGTCAGGGGGCACTGAAGCTTTCTTT.

Only a few counts were recorded for this clone. This rearrangement joins TRBV5-1 to TRBJ2-1; 10 bases line up with TRBD2. The trim removed 3 bases at V and 6 bases at J, leaving 6 bases unmatched. Germline lookup yields CDR1 SGHRS and CDR2 YFSETQ. The CDR3 extends over 15 amino acids. This CDR3 reads CASSSLAGVPNEQFF. The CDR3 coding sequence is TGCGCCAGCAGCTCTCTAGCGGGAGTCCCCAATGAGCAGTTCTTC.

The gene calls are TRBV19 and TRBJ1-1; no clear D gene. V lost 1 base to trimming and J lost 6 bases, with 12 bases between them. Per germline, CDR1 LNHDA and CDR2 SQIVND (reference sequence). The CDR3 extends over 14 amino acids. The CDR3 coding sequence is TGTGCCAGTAGTATAGCAAGCCGGTACGCTGAAGCTTTCTTT. Its protein product is CASSIASRYAEAFF.

This chain links TRBV4-1 with TRBJ2-7, with 9 positions matching TRBD2. The junction had 22 bases not matched to a gene; V was cut back by 4 bases and J by 3 bases. This CDR3 has 20 residues. Germline CDR1 is MGHRA and CDR2 is YSYEKL. The CDR3 bases are TGCGCCAGCAGCCCTGCGGGGGGTCGGGCGGGAGGGCAATCCTACTACGAGCAGTACTTC. Its protein product is CASSPAGGRAGGQSYYEQYF.

Comments on this clone: The sample carries other DNA sequences with the same CDR3. The chain carries TRBV5-1 and TRBJ2-5, with D uncertain. CDR3 length equals 13 residues. Trimming left V 2 bases short and J 2 bases short, with 7 bases between. The germline gives CDR1 SGHRS, CDR2 YFSETQ. CDR3: CASSFGGQETQYF. CDR3 sequence (DNA): TGCGCCAGCAGCTTCGGCGGACAAGAGACCCAGTACTTC.

The CDR3 DNA is TGTGCCAGCAGTCTCGGGGGGTCCCAAGAGACCCAGTACTTC. Its translation is CASSLGGSQETQYF. The chain combines TRBV27 with TRBJ2-5; the match to TRBD2 covers 7 bases. The CDR3 is 14 residues long. Germline assignment: CDR1 MNHEY and CDR2 SMNVEV (reference sequence). The V and J ends lost 5 bases and 1 base, in that order; junction bases with no gene match: 4.

The V and J genes are TRBV7-2 and TRBJ1-2; TRBD1 aligns across 9 bases. V trimming: 5 bases; J trimming: 4 bases; junction bases outside the gene matches: 5. Germline V lookup: CDR1 SGHTA, CDR2 FQGNSA. This CDR3 region has 14 residues. CDR3: CASSQDRGGYGYTF. For the CDR3, the DNA is TGTGCCAGCAGCCAGGACAGGGGAGGCTATGGCTACACCTTC.